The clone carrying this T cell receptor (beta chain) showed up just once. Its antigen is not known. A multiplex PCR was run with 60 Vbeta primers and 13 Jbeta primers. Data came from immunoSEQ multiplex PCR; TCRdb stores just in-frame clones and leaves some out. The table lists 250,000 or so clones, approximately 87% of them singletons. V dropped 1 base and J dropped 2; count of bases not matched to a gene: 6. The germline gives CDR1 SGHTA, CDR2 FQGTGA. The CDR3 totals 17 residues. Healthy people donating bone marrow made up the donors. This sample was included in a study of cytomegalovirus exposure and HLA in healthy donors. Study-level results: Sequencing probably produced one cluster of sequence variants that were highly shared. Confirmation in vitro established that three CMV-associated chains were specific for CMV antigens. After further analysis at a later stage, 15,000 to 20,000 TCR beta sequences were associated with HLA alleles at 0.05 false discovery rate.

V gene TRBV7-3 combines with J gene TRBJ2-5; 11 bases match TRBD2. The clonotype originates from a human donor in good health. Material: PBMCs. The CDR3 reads CASSLRGGTSGQETQYF. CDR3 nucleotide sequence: TGTGCCAGCAGCTTAAGGGGAGGGACTAGCGGACAAGAGACCCAGTACTTC.